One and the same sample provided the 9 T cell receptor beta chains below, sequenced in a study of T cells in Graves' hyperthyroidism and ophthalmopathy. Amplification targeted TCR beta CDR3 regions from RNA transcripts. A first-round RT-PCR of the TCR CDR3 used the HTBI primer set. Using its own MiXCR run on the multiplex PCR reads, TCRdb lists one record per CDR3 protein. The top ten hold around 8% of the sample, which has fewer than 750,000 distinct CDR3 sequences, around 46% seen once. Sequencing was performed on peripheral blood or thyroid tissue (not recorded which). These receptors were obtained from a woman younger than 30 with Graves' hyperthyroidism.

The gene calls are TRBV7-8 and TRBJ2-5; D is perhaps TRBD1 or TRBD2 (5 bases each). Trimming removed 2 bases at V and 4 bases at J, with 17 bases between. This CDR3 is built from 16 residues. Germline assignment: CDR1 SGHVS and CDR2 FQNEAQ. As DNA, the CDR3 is TGTGCCAGCAGCTTAAGGGGCCCGCCCGGAGGAGAGACCCAGTACTTC. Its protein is CASSLRGPPGGETQYF.

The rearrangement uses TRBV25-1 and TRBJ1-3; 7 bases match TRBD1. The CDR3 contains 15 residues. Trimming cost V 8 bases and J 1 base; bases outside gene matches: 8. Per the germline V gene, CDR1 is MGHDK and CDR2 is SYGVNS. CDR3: CASSPPGQSGNTIYF. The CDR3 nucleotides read TGTGCCAGCTCACCCCCGGGACAGTCTGGAAACACCATATATTTT.

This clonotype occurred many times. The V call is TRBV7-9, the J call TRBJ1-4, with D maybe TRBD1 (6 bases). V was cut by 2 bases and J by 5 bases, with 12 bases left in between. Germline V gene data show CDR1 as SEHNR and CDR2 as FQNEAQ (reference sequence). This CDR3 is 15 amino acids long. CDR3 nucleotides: TGTGCCAGCAGCTTATACAACAGGGTGAATGAAAAACTGTTTTTT. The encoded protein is CASSLYNRVNEKLFF. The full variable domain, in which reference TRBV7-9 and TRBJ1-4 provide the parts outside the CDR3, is DTGVSQNPRHKITKRGQNVTFRCDPISEHNRLYWYRQTLGQGPEFLTYFQNEAQLEKSRLLSDRFSAERPKGSFSTLEIQRTEQGDSAMYLCASSLYNRVNEKLFFGSGTQLSVL.

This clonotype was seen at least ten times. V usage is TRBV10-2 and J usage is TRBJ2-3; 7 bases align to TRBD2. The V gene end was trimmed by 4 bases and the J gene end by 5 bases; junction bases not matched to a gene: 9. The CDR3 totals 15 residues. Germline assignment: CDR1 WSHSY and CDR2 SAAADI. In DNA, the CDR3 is TGCGCCAGCAGTGCCGGTGAGGGAGGGATAGATACGCAGTATTTT. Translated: CASSAGEGGIDTQYF.

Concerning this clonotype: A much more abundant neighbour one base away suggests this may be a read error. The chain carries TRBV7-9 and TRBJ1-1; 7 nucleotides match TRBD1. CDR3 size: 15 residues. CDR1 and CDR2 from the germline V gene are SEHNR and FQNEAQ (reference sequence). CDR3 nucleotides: TGTGCCAGCGGCTTTCAGGGAGAGGGACAGTCTGAAGCTTTCTTT. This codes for CASGFQGEGQSEAFF.

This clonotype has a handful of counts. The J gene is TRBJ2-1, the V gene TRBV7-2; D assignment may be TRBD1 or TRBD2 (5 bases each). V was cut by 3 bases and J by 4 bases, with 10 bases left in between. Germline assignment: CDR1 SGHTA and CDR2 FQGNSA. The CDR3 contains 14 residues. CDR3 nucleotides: TGTGCCAGCAGCTTCGGGACCTCGTACAATGAGCAGTTCTTC. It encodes CASSFGTSYNEQFF.

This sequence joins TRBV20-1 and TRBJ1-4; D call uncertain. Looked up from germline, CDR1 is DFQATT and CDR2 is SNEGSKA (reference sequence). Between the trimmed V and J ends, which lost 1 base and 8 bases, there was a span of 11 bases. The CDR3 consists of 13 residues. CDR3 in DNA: TGCAGTGCTAGAGCCCTACCGAAGGAAAAACTGTTTTTT. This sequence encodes CSARALPKEKLFF.

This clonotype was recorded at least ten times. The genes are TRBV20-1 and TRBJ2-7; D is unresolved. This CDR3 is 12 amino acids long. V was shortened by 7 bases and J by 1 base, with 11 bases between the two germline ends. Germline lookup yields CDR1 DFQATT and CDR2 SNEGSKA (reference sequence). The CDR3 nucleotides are TGCAGTGGGGCAGCTAATTCCTACGAGCAGTACTTC. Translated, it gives CSGAANSYEQYF.

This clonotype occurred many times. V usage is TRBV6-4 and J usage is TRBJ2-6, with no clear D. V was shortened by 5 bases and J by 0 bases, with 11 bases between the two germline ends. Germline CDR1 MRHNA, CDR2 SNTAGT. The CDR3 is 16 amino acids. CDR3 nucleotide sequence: TGTGCCAGCAGTCCGGACGTCAGCTCTGGGGCCAACGTCCTGACTTTC. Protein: CASSPDVSSGANVLTF.